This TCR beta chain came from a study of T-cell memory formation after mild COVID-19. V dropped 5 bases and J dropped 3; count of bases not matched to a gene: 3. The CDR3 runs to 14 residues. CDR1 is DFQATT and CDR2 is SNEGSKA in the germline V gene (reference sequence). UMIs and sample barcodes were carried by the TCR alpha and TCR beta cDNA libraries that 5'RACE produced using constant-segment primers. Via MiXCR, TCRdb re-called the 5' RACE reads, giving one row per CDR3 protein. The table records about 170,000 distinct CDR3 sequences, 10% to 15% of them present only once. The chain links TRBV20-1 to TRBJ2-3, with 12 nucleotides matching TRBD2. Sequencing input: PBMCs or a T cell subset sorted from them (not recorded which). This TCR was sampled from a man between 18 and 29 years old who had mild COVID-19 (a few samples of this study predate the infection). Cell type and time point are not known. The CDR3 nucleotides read TGCAGTGCTGACGGACTAGCGGGGACAGATACGCAGTATTTT. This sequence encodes CSADGLAGTDTQYF.